A single sample gave rise to the 4 T cell receptor beta chains below, sequenced in a study of blood T cell repertoires in COVID-19. The assay was immunoSEQ multiplex PCR, and TCRdb's table has in-frame clones only and misses some. This sample has fewer than 70,000 clones, with around 85% found just once. What was sequenced was peripheral blood. The receptors derive from a man in his forties or fifties with acute or convalescent COVID-19.

This chain uses TRBV5-1 with TRBJ1-1; 8 bases are shared with TRBD1. The CDR3 consists of 15 residues. J lost 4 bases, V lost 0 bases, and 5 bases had no gene match. The germline CDR1 and CDR2 sequences are SGHRS and YFSETQ. In DNA form, the CDR3 reads TGCGCCAGCAGCTTGGTATCAGGGGGCCGCACTGAAGCTTTCTTT. Residues: CASSLVSGGRTEAFF.

This clone showed up just a few times. The rearrangement uses TRBV18 and TRBJ1-1; D not certain. V was trimmed by 3 bases and J by 3 bases, leaving 17 bases between them. This CDR3 is 16 amino acids long. The germline V gene encodes CDR1 KGHSH and CDR2 LQKENI. CDR3 amino acids: CASSPTYSGSDTEAFF. CDR3 sequence (DNA): TGTGCCAGCTCACCCACATATTCCGGGTCGGACACTGAAGCTTTCTTT.

Only one count was recorded for this clone. V and J are TRBV18 and TRBJ2-1; a possible D gene is TRBD1 (5 bases). CDR3 size: 15 residues. From germline, CDR1 is KGHSH and CDR2 LQKENI. V lost 1 base and J lost 2, with 9 bases in between. The CDR3 nucleotides are TGTGCCAGCTCACCACATTGGGGCCCCTACAATGAGCAGTTCTTC. It codes for CASSPHWGPYNEQFF.

The rearrangement joins TRBV5-6 to TRBJ1-1, with no clear D. The CDR3 contains 16 residues. V lost 2 bases and J lost 6, with 20 bases in between. Germline CDR1 SGHDT, CDR2 YYEEEE. CDR3 protein: CASSLLGRNFMSEAFF. The CDR3 coding sequence is TGTGCCAGCAGCTTACTAGGGCGGAACTTTATGTCTGAAGCTTTCTTT.